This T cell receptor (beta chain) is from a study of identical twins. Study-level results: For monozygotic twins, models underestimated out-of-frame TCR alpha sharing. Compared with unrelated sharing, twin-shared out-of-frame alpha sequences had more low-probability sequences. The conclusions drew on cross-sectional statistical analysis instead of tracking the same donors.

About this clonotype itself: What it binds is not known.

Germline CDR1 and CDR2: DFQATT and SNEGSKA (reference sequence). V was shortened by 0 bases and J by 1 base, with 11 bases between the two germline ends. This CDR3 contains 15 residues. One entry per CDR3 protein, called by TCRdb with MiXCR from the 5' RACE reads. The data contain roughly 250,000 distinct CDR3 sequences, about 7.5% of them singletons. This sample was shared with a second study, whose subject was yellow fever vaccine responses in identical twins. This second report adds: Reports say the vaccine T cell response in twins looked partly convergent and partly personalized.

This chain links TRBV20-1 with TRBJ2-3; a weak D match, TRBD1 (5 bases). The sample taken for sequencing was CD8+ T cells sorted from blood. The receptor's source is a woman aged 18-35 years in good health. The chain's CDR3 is CSAREAAGRTDTQYF. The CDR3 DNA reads TGCAGTGCTAGAGAGGCGGCAGGGCGCACAGATACGCAGTATTTT.